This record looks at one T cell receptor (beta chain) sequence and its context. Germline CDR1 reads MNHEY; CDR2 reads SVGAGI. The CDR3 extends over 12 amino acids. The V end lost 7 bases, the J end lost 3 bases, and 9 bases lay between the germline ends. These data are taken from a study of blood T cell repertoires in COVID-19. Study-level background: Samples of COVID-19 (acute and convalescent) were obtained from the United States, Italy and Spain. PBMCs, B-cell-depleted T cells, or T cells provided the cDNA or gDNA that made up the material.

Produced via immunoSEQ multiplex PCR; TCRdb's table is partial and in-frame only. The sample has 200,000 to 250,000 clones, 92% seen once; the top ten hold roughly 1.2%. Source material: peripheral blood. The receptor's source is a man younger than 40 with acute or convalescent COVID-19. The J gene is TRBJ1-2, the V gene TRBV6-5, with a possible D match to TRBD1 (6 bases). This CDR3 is CASIQGYYGYTF. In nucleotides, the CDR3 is TGTGCCAGCATCCAGGGGTACTATGGCTACACCTTC.